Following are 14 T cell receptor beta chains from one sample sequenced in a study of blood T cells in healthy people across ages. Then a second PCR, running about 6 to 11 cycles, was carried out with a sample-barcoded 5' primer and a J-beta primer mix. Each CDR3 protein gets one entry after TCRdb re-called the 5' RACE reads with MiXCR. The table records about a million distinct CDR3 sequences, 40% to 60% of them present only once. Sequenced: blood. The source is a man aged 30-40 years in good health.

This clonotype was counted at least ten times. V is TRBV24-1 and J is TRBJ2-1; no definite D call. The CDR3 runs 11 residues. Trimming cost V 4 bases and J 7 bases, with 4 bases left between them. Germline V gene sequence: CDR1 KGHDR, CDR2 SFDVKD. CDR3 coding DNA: TGTGCCACCAGTGACGGGAATGAGCAGTTCTTC. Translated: CATSDGNEQFF.

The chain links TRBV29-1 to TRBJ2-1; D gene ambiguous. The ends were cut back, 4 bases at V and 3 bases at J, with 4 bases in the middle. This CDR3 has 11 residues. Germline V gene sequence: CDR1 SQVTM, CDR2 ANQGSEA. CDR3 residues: CSVVVYNEQFF. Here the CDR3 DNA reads TGCAGCGTTGTTGTCTACAATGAGCAGTTCTTC.

The CDR3 nucleotides read TGTGCCAGCTCACAACAGCTCTTACAAGAGACCCAGTACTTC. Translated, it gives CASSQQLLQETQYF. The chain employs TRBV18 and TRBJ2-5, with D uncertain. The ends were cut back, 4 bases at V and 2 bases at J, with 11 bases in the middle. CDR1 is KGHSH, CDR2 LQKENI, per germline. This CDR3 has 14 residues. Full variable domain (missing parts from reference TRBV18 and TRBJ2-5): NAGVMQNPRHLVRRRGQEARLRCSPMKGHSHVYWYRQLPEEGLKFMVYLQKENIIDESGMPKERFSAEFPKEGPSILRIQQVVRGDSAAYFCASSQQLLQETQYFGPGTRLLVL.

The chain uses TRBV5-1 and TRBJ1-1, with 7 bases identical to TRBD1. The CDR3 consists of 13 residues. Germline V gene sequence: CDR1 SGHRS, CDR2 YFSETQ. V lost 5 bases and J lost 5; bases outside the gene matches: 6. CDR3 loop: CASREGARTEAFF. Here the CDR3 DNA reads TGCGCCAGCAGGGAGGGGGCGCGAACTGAAGCTTTCTTT. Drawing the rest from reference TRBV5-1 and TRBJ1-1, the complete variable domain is KAGVTQTPRYLIKTRGQQVTLSCSPISGHRSVSWYQQTPGQGLQFLFEYFSETQRNKGNFPGRFSGRQFSNSRSEMNVSTLELGDSALYLCASREGARTEAFFGQGTRLTVV.

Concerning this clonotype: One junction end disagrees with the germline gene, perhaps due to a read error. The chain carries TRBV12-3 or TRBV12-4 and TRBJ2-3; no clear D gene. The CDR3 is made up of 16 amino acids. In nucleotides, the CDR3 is TGTGCCAGCATCCCGCCCGACCCCGCGTTAAAAGATACGGAGTATTTT. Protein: CASIPPDPALKDTEYF.

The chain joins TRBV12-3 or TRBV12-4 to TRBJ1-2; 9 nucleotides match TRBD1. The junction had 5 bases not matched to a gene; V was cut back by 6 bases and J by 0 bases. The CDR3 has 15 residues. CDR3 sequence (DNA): TGTGCCAGCAGGCCGGGACAGGGATCTAACTATGGCTACACCTTC. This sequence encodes CASRPGQGSNYGYTF.

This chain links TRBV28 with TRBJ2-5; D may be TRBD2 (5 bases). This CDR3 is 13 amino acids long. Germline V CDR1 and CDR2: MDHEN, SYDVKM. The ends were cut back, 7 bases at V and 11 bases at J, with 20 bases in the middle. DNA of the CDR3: TGTGCCAGCACCACTTGGGAGCCCGGGGAGCAGTACTTC. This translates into CASTTWEPGEQYF.

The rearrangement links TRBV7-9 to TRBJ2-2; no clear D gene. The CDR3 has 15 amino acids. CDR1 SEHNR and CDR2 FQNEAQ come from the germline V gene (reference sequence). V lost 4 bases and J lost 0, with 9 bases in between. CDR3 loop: CASSSFGSNTGELFF. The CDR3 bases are TGTGCCAGCAGCTCCTTCGGGTCGAACACCGGGGAGCTGTTTTTT. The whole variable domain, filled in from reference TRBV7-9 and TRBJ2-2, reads DTGVSQNPRHKITKRGQNVTFRCDPISEHNRLYWYRQTLGQGPEFLTYFQNEAQLEKSRLLSDRFSAERPKGSFSTLEIQRTEQGDSAMYLCASSSFGSNTGELFFGEGSRLTVL.

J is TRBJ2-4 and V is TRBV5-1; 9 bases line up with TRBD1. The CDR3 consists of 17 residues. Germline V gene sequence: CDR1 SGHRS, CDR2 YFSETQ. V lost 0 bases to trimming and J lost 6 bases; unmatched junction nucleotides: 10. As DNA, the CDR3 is TGCGCCAGCAGCTTGGAGGGACAGGGCGAAGGGGGAAACATTCAGTACTTC. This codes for CASSLEGQGEGGNIQYF. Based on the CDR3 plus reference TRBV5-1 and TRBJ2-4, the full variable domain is KAGVTQTPRYLIKTRGQQVTLSCSPISGHRSVSWYQQTPGQGLQFLFEYFSETQRNKGNFPGRFSGRQFSNSRSEMNVSTLELGDSALYLCASSLEGQGEGGNIQYFGAGTRLSVL.

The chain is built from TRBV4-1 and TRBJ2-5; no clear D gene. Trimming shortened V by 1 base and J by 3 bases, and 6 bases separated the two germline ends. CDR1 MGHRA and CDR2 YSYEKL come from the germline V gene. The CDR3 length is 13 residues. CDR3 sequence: CASSQVAKETQYF. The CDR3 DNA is TGCGCCAGCAGCCAAGTGGCCAAAGAGACCCAGTACTTC.

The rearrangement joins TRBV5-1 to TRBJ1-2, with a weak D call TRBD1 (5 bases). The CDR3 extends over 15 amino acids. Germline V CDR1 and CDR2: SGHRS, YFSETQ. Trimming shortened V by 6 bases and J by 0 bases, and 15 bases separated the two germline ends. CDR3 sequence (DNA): TGCGCCAGCAACCGCGAGGGGCGTACTAACTATGGCTACACCTTC. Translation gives CASNREGRTNYGYTF.

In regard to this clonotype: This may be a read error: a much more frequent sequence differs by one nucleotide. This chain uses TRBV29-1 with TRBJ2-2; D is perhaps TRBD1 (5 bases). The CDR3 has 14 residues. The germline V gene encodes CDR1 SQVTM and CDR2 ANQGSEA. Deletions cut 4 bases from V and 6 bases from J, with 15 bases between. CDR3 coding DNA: TGCAGCGTTGTTGAAGGGGTCAACGCCGGGGAGCTGTTTTTT. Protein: CSVVEGVNAGELFF.

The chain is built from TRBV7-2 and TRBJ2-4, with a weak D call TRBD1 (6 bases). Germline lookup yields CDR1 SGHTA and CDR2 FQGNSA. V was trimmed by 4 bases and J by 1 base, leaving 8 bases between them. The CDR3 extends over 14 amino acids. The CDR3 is CASSYQGAKNIQYF. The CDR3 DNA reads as TGTGCCAGCAGCTACCAGGGGGCCAAAAACATTCAGTACTTC.

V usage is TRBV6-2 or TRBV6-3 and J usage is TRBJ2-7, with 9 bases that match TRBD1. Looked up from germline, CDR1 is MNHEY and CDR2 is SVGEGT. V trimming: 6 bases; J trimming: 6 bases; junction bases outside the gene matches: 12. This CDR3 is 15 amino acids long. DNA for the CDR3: TGTGCCAGCAGAACTCCGGGACAGGGTTGGCGCGAGCAGTACTTC. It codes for CASRTPGQGWREQYF.